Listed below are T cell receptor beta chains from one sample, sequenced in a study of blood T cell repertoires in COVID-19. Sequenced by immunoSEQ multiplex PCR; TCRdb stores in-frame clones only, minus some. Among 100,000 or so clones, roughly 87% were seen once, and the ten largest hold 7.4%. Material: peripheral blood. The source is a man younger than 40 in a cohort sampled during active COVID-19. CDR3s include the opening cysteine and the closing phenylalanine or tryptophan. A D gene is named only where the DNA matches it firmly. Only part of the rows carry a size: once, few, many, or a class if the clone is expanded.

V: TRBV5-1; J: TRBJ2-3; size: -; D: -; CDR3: CASSWAETADTQYF; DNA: TGCGCCAGCAGCTGGGCAGAAACGGCAGATACGCAGTATTTT
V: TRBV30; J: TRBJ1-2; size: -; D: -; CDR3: CAARGGQGFSGYTF; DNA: TGTGCCGCCCGCGGCGGGCAGGGGTTCTCCGGCTACACCTTC
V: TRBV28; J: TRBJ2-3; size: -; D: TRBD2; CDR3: CASSLRLAGGYTQYF; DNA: TGTGCCAGCAGTTTAAGGCTAGCGGGGGGCTATACGCAGTATTTT
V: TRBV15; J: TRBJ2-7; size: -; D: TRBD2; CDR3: CATSRGLAGVTYEQYF; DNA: TGTGCCACCAGCAGAGGACTAGCGGGGGTTACCTACGAGCAGTACTTC
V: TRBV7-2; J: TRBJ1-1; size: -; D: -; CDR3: CASSLMTGNTEAFF; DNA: TGTGCCAGCAGCCTCATGACAGGGAACACTGAAGCTTTCTTT
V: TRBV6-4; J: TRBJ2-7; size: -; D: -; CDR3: CASSAVHTSYEQYF; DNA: TGTGCCAGCAGCGCCGTGCACACCTCCTACGAGCAGTACTTC
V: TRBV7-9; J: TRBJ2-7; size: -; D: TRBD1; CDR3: CASSLSYRGSYEQYF; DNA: TGTGCCAGCAGCCTGTCATACAGGGGTTCCTACGAGCAGTACTTC
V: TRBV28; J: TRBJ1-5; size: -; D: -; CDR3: CASKSIRNQPQHF; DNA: TGTGCCAGCAAATCAATCCGCAATCAGCCCCAGCATTTT
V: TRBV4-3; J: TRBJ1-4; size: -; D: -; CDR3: CASSPRGPGKLFF; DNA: TGCGCCAGCAGCCCCCGTGGCCCAGGAAAACTGTTTTTT
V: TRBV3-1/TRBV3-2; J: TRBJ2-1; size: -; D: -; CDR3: CASSHGLTSFAYNEQFF; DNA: TGTGCCAGCAGCCACGGACTCACTAGTTTTGCCTACAATGAGCAGTTCTTC
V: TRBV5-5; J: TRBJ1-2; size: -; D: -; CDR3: CASSLVPDIRYGYTF; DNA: TGTGCCAGCAGCTTGGTTCCAGACATCCGCTATGGCTACACCTTC
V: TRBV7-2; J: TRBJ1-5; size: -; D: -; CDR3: CASRHDAGGSNQPQHF; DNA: TGTGCCAGCAGACACGATGCGGGGGGCTCTAATCAGCCCCAGCATTTT
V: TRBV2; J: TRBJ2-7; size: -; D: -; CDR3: CASSQTYEQYF; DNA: TGTGCCAGCAGCCAGACCTACGAGCAGTACTTC
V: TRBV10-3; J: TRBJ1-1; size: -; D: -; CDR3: CAISDQKTAFNTEAFF; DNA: TGTGCCATCAGTGACCAGAAGACAGCTTTCAACACTGAAGCTTTCTTT
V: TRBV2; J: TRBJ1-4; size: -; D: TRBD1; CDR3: CASSEAGTGNEKLFF; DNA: TGTGCCAGCAGTGAAGCGGGGACAGGGAATGAAAAACTGTTTTTT
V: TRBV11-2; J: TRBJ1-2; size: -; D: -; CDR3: CASSPPTRVWPSYGYTF; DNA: TGTGCCAGCAGCCCCCCGACCAGGGTATGGCCCTCCTATGGCTACACCTTC
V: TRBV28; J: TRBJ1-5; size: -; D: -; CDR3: CASSSGQYSNQPQHF; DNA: TGTGCCAGCAGTAGTGGGCAGTATAGCAATCAGCCCCAGCATTTT
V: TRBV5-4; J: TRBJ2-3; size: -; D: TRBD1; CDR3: CASSLAGQGGDTQYF; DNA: TGTGCCAGCAGCTTGGCCGGACAGGGAGGAGATACGCAGTATTTT
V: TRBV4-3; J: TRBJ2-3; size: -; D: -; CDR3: CASSQAAGKGTDTQYF; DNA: TGCGCCAGCAGCCAAGCCGCGGGGAAAGGCACAGATACGCAGTATTTT
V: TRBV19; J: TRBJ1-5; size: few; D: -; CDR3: CASSTAVNQPQHF; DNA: TGTGCCAGTAGTACAGCGGTAAATCAGCCCCAGCATTTT
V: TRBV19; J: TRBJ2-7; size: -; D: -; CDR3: CASSIQGNYEQYF; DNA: TGTGCCAGTAGTATACAGGGGAATTACGAGCAGTACTTC
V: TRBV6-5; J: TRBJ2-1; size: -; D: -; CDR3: CASSPTSNNEQFF; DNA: TGTGCCAGCAGTCCGACTAGTAACAATGAGCAGTTCTTC
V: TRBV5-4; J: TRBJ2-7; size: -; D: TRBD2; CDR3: CASSPGGGQSSYEQYF; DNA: TGTGCCAGCAGCCCGGGGGGAGGCCAATCCTCCTACGAGCAGTACTTC
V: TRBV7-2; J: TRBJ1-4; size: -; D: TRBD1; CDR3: CASSPDRANEKLFF; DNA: TGTGCCAGCAGCCCAGACAGGGCTAATGAAAAACTGTTTTTT
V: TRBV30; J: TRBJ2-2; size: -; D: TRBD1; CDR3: CAWSPKTGGNTGELFF; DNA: TGTGCCTGGAGTCCCAAGACAGGGGGGAACACCGGGGAGCTGTTTTTT
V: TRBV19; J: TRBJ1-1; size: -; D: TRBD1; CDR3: CASSRQGMNTEAFF; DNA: TGTGCCAGTAGTCGACAGGGGATGAACACTGAAGCTTTCTTT
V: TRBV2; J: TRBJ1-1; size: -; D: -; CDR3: CASSATGLEAFF; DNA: TGTGCCAGCAGTGCCACAGGGCTTGAAGCTTTCTTT
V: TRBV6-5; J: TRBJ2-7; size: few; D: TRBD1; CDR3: CASSYSGQGAYEQYF; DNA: TGTGCCAGCAGTTACTCGGGACAGGGGGCCTACGAGCAGTACTTC
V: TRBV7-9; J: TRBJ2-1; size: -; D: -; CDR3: CASSLRGDSSYNEQFF; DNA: TGTGCCAGCAGCCTCAGGGGGGACAGCTCCTACAATGAGCAGTTCTTC
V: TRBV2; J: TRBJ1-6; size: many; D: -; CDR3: CASRGFGLINSPLHF; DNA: TGTGCCAGCAGAGGTTTCGGACTGATAAATTCACCCCTCCACTTT
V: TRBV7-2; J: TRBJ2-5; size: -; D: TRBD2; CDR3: CASSSNPGGIQETQYF; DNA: TGTGCCAGCAGCTCGAATCCGGGGGGGATACAAGAGACCCAGTACTTC
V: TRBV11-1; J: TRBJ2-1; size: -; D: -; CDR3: CASSLGLRAGDEQFF; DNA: TGTGCCAGCAGCTTAGGGTTGCGGGCCGGGGATGAGCAGTTCTTC
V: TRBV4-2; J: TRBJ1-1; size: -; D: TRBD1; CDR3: CASSQVAGGGTEAFF; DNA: TGTGCCAGCAGCCAAGTAGCAGGGGGCGGGACTGAAGCTTTCTTT
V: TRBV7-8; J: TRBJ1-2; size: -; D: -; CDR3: CASSLVAGGHYGYTF; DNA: TGTGCCAGCAGCTTAGTTGCCGGGGGGCACTATGGCTACACCTTC
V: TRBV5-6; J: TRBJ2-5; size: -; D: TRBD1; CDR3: CASSWTGTGSGETQYF; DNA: TGTGCCAGCAGCTGGACCGGGACAGGGAGCGGGGAGACCCAGTACTTC
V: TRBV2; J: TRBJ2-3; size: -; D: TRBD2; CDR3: CASRGTSGDYTQYF; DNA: TGTGCCAGCAGGGGGACTAGCGGGGACTATACGCAGTATTTT
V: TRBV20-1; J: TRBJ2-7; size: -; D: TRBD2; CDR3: CSARSRGEQYF; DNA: TGCAGTGCTAGATCGCGGGGGGAGCAGTACTTC
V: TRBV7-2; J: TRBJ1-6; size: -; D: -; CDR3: CASSLQGSPLHF; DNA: TGTGCCAGCAGCCTCCAGGGATCACCCCTCCACTTT
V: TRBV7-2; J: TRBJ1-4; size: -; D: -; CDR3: CASSPRGTNEKLFF; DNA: TGTGCCAGCAGCCCCAGGGGCACTAATGAAAAACTGTTTTTT
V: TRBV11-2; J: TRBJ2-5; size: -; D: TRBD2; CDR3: CASSLRVGRETQYF; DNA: TGTGCCAGCAGCCTAAGGGTCGGGAGGGAGACCCAGTACTTC
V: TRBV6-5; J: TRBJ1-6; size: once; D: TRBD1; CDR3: CASGFHRGQSPLHF; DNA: TGTGCCAGCGGATTCCACAGGGGTCAGTCACCCCTCCACTTT
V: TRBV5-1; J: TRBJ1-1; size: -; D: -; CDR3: CASSLAQTNTEAFF; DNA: TGCGCCAGCAGCTTGGCACAGACGAACACTGAAGCTTTCTTT
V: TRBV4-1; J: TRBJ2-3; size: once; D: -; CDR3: CASSQGGRSAQYF; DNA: TGCGCCAGCAGCCAAGGGGGGAGGAGTGCGCAGTATTTT
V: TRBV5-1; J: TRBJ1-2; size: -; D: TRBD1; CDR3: CASALTGQGYGYTF; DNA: TGCGCCAGCGCCCTAACAGGACAGGGGTATGGCTACACCTTC
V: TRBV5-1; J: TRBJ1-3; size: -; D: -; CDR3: CASSLEGRWFSGNTIYF; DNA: TGCGCCAGCAGCTTGGAAGGGAGGTGGTTCTCTGGAAACACCATATATTTT
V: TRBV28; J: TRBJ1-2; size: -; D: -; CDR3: CASSGSYGYTF; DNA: TGTGCCAGCAGCGGGTCCTATGGCTACACCTTC